The present TCR beta chain was sequenced within a study of T cells in Graves' hyperthyroidism and ophthalmopathy. Amplification yielded TCR beta CDR3 regions, with RNA transcripts as the source. Researchers ran a first-round RT-PCR on the TCR CDR3 using the HTBI primer set. MiXCR was run by TCRdb on the multiplex PCR reads, yielding one entry per CDR3 protein. The table includes under 600,000 distinct CDR3 sequences, more than 15% detected once. This clonotype was counted at least ten times. J lost 7 bases, V lost 7 bases, and 11 bases had no gene match. CDR1 and CDR2 from the germline V gene are SGHTA and FQGNSA. This CDR3 has 15 residues.

The sequenced sample was blood. The sequence was collected from a woman aged 40 to 55 with Graves' ophthalmopathy. The chain combines TRBV7-2 with TRBJ2-3, with 10 bases that match TRBD2. As DNA, the CDR3 is TGTGCCAGCACCCAAGGAGCGGGGGGGCCGTATACGCAGTATTTT. This translates into CASTQGAGGPYTQYF.